The 32 T cell receptor beta chains reported below all come from one sample, sequenced in a study of shared clonotypes between healthy human individuals. Here immunoSEQ multiplex PCR was the method, and the copy in TCRdb shows in-frame clones only, minus some. Among 2,100,000 or so clones, 95% were seen once, and the ten largest hold 0.1% to 0.15%. Sequencing was done on a sample of naive CD4+ T cells sorted from blood. Subset noted: CD45RA+ positively selected. The receptor set was obtained from a man aged 18 to 29 in good health.

The genes are TRBV5-1 and TRBJ2-1; possibly TRBD2 for D (6 bases). This CDR3 is built from 15 residues. Germline lookup yields CDR1 SGHRS and CDR2 YFSETQ. V dropped 4 bases and J dropped 5 bases, with 16 bases sitting between them. The DNA for the CDR3 is TGCGCCAGCAGCGTGGTTGGGCGGGGAGACAATGAGCAGTTCTTC. It encodes CASSVVGRGDNEQFF.

This clone was detected only a few times. The sample contains more than one DNA sequence encoding this CDR3. The chain uses TRBV4-1 and TRBJ1-5; tentatively, D is TRBD1 (5 bases). Trimming left V 0 bases short and J 2 bases short, with 5 bases between. Germline V gene data show CDR1 as MGHRA and CDR2 as YSYEKL. This CDR3 has 14 amino acids. DNA for the CDR3: TGCGCCAGCAGCCAAGAACAGGGCAATCAGCCCCAGCATTTT. Translated: CASSQEQGNQPQHF.

This rearrangement joins TRBV2 to TRBJ2-7, with D unresolved. The V gene's germline CDR1 is SNHLY and CDR2 FYNNEI. The V end was cut by 8 bases, the J end by 1 base, with 9 bases between. The CDR3 runs 12 residues. The CDR3 region is CASHKESYEQYF. The DNA of the CDR3 is TGTGCCAGCCACAAGGAATCCTACGAGCAGTACTTC.

This clone appeared a few times. V gene TRBV30 combines with J gene TRBJ1-1, with D unresolved. Germline loops: CDR1 GTSNPN, CDR2 SVGIG (reference sequence). This CDR3 is built from 13 residues. Between the trimmed V and J ends, which lost 8 bases and 3 bases, there was a span of 16 bases. The CDR3 sequence: CALRRWGDTEAFF. CDR3 sequence (DNA): TGTGCCCTCCGAAGGTGGGGAGACACTGAAGCTTTCTTT.

The J gene is TRBJ2-1, the V gene TRBV2; TRBD1 matches at 11 bases. With V trimmed by 5 bases and J by 1 base, 4 bases remained unmatched. Germline V gene lookup returns CDR1 SNHLY and CDR2 FYNNEI. The CDR3 consists of 16 residues. The CDR3 is CASSRTGGRSYNEQFF. The CDR3, as DNA: TGTGCCAGCAGTAGGACAGGGGGCCGTTCCTACAATGAGCAGTTCTTC.

J is TRBJ1-2 and V is TRBV28; the D is unclear. Germline CDR1 and CDR2: MDHEN and SYDVKM. There are 15 residues in the CDR3. V was pared by 1 base and J by 3 bases, with 12 bases between. The CDR3 loop is CASSLLAVPDYGYTF. The CDR3 DNA reads TGTGCCAGCAGTTTATTGGCAGTACCCGACTATGGCTACACCTTC.

This chain connects TRBV5-6 to TRBJ1-4, with a weak D call TRBD1 (6 bases). Trimming stripped 0 bases from V and 7 bases from J, with 13 bases between. From germline, CDR1 is SGHDT and CDR2 YYEEEE. The CDR3 runs to 15 residues. For the CDR3, the DNA is TGTGCCAGCAGCTTGGAAGTGGGGGGCGGTGAAAAACTGTTTTTT. This codes for CASSLEVGGGEKLFF.

This chain uses TRBV5-4 with TRBJ1-4; TRBD1 is a possible D gene (6 bases). CDR1 SGHNT and CDR2 YYREEE come from the germline V gene (reference sequence). Trimming cost V 0 bases and J 6 bases, with 9 bases left between them. The CDR3 loop spans 14 amino acids. CDR3 bases: TGTGCCAGCAGCTTGGAGGCAGGGGATGAAAAACTGTTTTTT. It is translated as CASSLEAGDEKLFF.

The chain links TRBV18 to TRBJ1-4; 7 nucleotides align to TRBD1. V lost 4 bases, J lost 0 bases, and 2 bases stayed unmatched. The CDR3 totals 15 residues. CDR1 KGHSH and CDR2 LQKENI come from the germline V gene. The CDR3 DNA sequence: TGTGCCAGCTCACTAGACAGGGCAACTAATGAAAAACTGTTTTTT. This gives the protein CASSLDRATNEKLFF.

The chain carries TRBV27 and TRBJ2-3; D possibly uses TRBD1 or TRBD2 (5 bases each). Germline lookup yields CDR1 MNHEY and CDR2 SMNVEV (reference sequence). The CDR3 is 15 residues long. The V end was cut by 6 bases, the J end by 2 bases, with 15 bases between. The DNA of the CDR3 is TGTGCCAGCAGGTATGGGGGTACCTCCACAGATACGCAGTATTTT. It specifies CASRYGGTSTDTQYF.

The chain links TRBV5-8 to TRBJ1-5; D is perhaps TRBD1 (5 bases). CDR1 is SGHTS and CDR2 is YDEGEE in the germline V gene. This CDR3 spans 15 amino acids. Trimming shortened V by 3 bases and J by 1 base, and 11 bases separated the two germline ends. CDR3 loop: CASSSRGRSNQPQHF. In nucleotides, the CDR3 is TGTGCCAGCAGCTCCCGGGGACGGAGCAATCAGCCCCAGCATTTT.

This rearrangement joins TRBV7-9 to TRBJ1-2; 7 nucleotides match TRBD1. Germline CDR1 SEHNR, CDR2 FQNEAQ (reference sequence). J was trimmed by 4 bases and V by 5 bases; bases with no gene match: 16. The CDR3 has 17 amino acids. The CDR3 spells CASSPWDTGERSYGYTF. The CDR3 nucleotides read TGTGCCAGCAGCCCGTGGGACACAGGGGAGAGATCCTATGGCTACACCTTC. Complete variable domain (other parts from reference TRBV7-9 and TRBJ1-2): DTGVSQNPRHKITKRGQNVTFRCDPISEHNRLYWYRQTLGQGPEFLTYFQNEAQLEKSRLLSDRFSAERPKGSFSTLEIQRTEQGDSAMYLCASSPWDTGERSYGYTFGSGTRLTVV.

This chain uses TRBV10-3 with TRBJ1-5; D gene unclear. There are 13 residues in the CDR3. Germline values: CDR1 ENHRY, CDR2 SYGVKD. With 6 bases removed from V and 9 bases from J, the gap between germline ends came to 15 bases. CDR3: CAISGGSGSPQHF. The CDR3 coding sequence is TGTGCCATCAGCGGAGGGAGCGGGTCGCCCCAGCATTTT.

As regards this clone: The sample carries other DNA sequences with the same CDR3. This rearrangement joins TRBV9 to TRBJ1-2; D gene ambiguous. The CDR3 contains 11 residues. CDR1 and CDR2 from the germline V gene are SGDLS and YYNGEE. Trimming pared 5 bases from V and 3 bases from J, leaving 5 bases between. CDR3 DNA sequence: TGTGCCAGCAGAGGTGACTATGGCTACACCTTC. It specifies CASRGDYGYTF.

The chain combines TRBV5-1 with TRBJ1-6; maybe TRBD1 (6 bases). CDR3 length equals 14 residues. V was shortened by 4 bases and J by 11 bases, with 16 bases between the two germline ends. The V gene's germline CDR1 is SGHRS and CDR2 YFSETQ. Here the CDR3 reads CASSVNDRNPPLHF. Here the CDR3 DNA reads TGCGCCAGCAGCGTTAATGACAGGAATCCACCCCTCCACTTT.

The J gene is TRBJ1-2, the V gene TRBV6-1; D remains unclear. The V end lost 7 bases, the J end lost 1 base, and 13 bases lay between the germline ends. Germline V gives CDR1 MNHNS, CDR2 SASEGT. The CDR3 has 14 residues. The CDR3 DNA is TGTGCCAGCATGATTGGCAGGAATAACTATGGCTACACCTTC. This gives the protein CASMIGRNNYGYTF.

The rearrangement joins TRBV10-3 to TRBJ2-2; D remains ambiguous. The CDR3 has 14 amino acids. The V and J ends lost 5 bases and 7 bases respectively, with 14 bases between them. The V gene's germline CDR1 is ENHRY and CDR2 SYGVKD. CDR3 DNA: TGTGCCATCAGTTTAAGGGATTCTGACGGGGAGCTGTTTTTT. Its protein product is CAISLRDSDGELFF.

The chain is built from TRBV7-9 and TRBJ2-5; D is perhaps TRBD2 (6 bases). The CDR3 sequence is 16 residues long. V was shortened by 5 bases and J by 3 bases, with 19 bases between the two germline ends. Germline V gene sequence: CDR1 SEHNR, CDR2 FQNEAQ (reference sequence). The CDR3 DNA reads as TGTGCCAGCAGCATATACCCCCCCTGGAGGGAAGAGACCCAGTACTTC. Its protein is CASSIYPPWREETQYF.

V gene TRBV2 combines with J gene TRBJ1-4, with D perhaps TRBD1 (5 bases). In germline, CDR1 is SNHLY, CDR2 FYNNEI. The CDR3 covers 14 residues. Trimming left V 6 bases short and J 7 bases short, with 15 bases between. In nucleotides, the CDR3 is TGTGCCAGCAGCAAGCCCACAGGCGGTGAAAAACTGTTTTTT. Amino acid sequence: CASSKPTGGEKLFF.

CDR3 loop: CTSSQGGVLAGFQETQYF. CDR3 bases: TGCACCAGCAGCCAAGGGGGGGTGCTAGCGGGCTTCCAAGAGACCCAGTACTTC. V usage is TRBV1 and J usage is TRBJ2-5; the D call in the table, TRBD2, was not verified against the DNA. TRBV1 is a pseudogene segment. This CDR3 comprises 18 residues.

V usage is TRBV7-6 and J usage is TRBJ2-3, with D unresolved. The length of the CDR3 is 16 residues. Germline CDR1 SGHVS, CDR2 FNYEAQ. V was cut by 3 bases and J by 4 bases, with 17 bases left in between. For the CDR3, the DNA is TGTGCCAGCAGCTTGAGGTTGACCGAAGGCCCAGATACGCAGTATTTT. Translated, it gives CASSLRLTEGPDTQYF. The whole variable domain, remainder taken from reference TRBV7-6 and TRBJ2-3, is GAGVSQSPRYKVTKRGQDVALRCDPISGHVSLYWYRQALGQGPEFLTYFNYEAQQDKSGLPNDRFSAERPEGSISTLTIQRTEQRDSAMYRCASSLRLTEGPDTQYFGPGTRLTVL.

The table lists this clone with many counts. Additional DNA sequences in this sample encode the identical CDR3. This chain connects TRBV5-1 to TRBJ2-7; D not resolved. This CDR3 region has 11 residues. CDR1 and CDR2 from the germline V gene are SGHRS and YFSETQ. Deletions cut 3 bases from V and 0 bases from J, with 1 base between. CDR3 sequence reads: CASSSSYEQYF. The CDR3 nucleotides read TGCGCCAGCAGCTCCTCCTACGAGCAGTACTTC.

The rearrangement uses TRBV7-9 and TRBJ1-2; D is uncertain. Trimming took off 5 bases at V and 5 bases at J, with 15 bases between the two ends. Germline loops: CDR1 SEHNR, CDR2 FQNEAQ (reference sequence). The CDR3 sequence is 14 residues long. CDR3 coding DNA: TGTGCCAGCAGCAACGGACTCTTTGGGTATGGCTACACCTTC. Translating it yields CASSNGLFGYGYTF.

The rearrangement links TRBV29-1 to TRBJ2-1; unclear D gene. Trimming removed 6 bases from V and 7 bases from J, with 7 bases in between. The V gene's germline CDR1 is SQVTM and CDR2 ANQGSEA. This CDR3 contains 10 residues. This CDR3 reads CSVQRNEQFF. The CDR3 coding sequence is TGCAGCGTCCAGAGGAATGAGCAGTTCTTC.

The CDR3 region has the DNA TGCGCCAGCAGCGCTGGACTAGCGGGGACCGCGGGGCAAGAGACCCAGTACTTC. Translated: CASSAGLAGTAGQETQYF. The chain carries TRBV5-1 and TRBJ2-5, with 12 bases aligning to TRBD2. Trimming removed 4 bases from V and 2 bases from J; junction bases left unmatched: 12. The CDR3 loop spans 18 amino acids. CDR1 SGHRS and CDR2 YFSETQ come from the germline V gene. Full variable domain (outside the CDR3, taken from reference TRBV5-1 and TRBJ2-5): KAGVTQTPRYLIKTRGQQVTLSCSPISGHRSVSWYQQTPGQGLQFLFEYFSETQRNKGNFPGRFSGRQFSNSRSEMNVSTLELGDSALYLCASSAGLAGTAGQETQYFGPGTRLLVL.

The CDR3 sequence: CASMRDYNQPQHF. CDR3 in DNA: TGTGCCAGCATGAGAGATTACAATCAGCCCCAGCATTTT. The V call is TRBV6-6, the J call TRBJ1-5; D ambiguous. CDR3 length: 13 amino acids. V was pared by 7 bases and J by 3 bases, with 10 bases between. CDR1 is MNHNY, CDR2 SVGAGI, per germline (reference sequence).

The chain couples TRBV11-2 to TRBJ1-6; D remains ambiguous. The V and J ends lost 0 bases and 7 bases respectively, with 10 bases between them. The germline V gene encodes CDR1 SGHAT and CDR2 FQNNGV. There are 15 residues in the CDR3. As DNA, the CDR3 is TGTGCCAGCAGCTTAGAAGGGCTCTCCAATTCACCCCTCCACTTT. Translation gives CASSLEGLSNSPLHF.

CDR3 in amino acids: CASSPRGNNQPQHF. The CDR3 DNA follows: TGTGCCAGCAGCCCCAGGGGGAACAATCAGCCCCAGCATTTT. The chain combines TRBV7-2 with TRBJ1-5; 7 nucleotides line up with TRBD1. The CDR3 has 14 amino acids. Germline lookup yields CDR1 SGHTA and CDR2 FQGNSA. The trim removed 5 bases at V and 3 bases at J, leaving 4 bases unmatched.

This sequence joins TRBV28 and TRBJ1-6; no reliable D call. Trimming removed 0 bases from V and 7 bases from J, with 7 bases in between. CDR3 length: 14 residues. From germline, CDR1 is MDHEN and CDR2 SYDVKM. CDR3 sequence: CASSLWSGNSPLHF. In DNA form, the CDR3 reads TGTGCCAGCAGTTTATGGTCCGGGAATTCACCCCTCCACTTT.

This clone was recorded only once. The chain has TRBV4-1 and TRBJ2-1; D gene ambiguous. With 0 bases removed from V and 0 bases from J, the gap between germline ends came to 6 bases. Germline V gene data show CDR1 as MGHRA and CDR2 as YSYEKL. CDR3 length: 15 amino acids. The CDR3 coding sequence is TGCGCCAGCAGCCAAGACCCCTACTCCTACAATGAGCAGTTCTTC. Translating it yields CASSQDPYSYNEQFF.

The V call is TRBV11-2, the J call TRBJ2-7, with D possibly matching TRBD1 (5 bases). Germline values: CDR1 SGHAT, CDR2 FQNNGV. Trimming shortened V by 0 bases and J by 5 bases, and 11 bases separated the two germline ends. The CDR3 covers 14 residues. CDR3 protein: CASSLDAGFHEQYF. DNA of the CDR3: TGTGCCAGCAGCTTAGATGCAGGGTTCCACGAGCAGTACTTC.

The rearrangement links TRBV5-1 to TRBJ2-7; no reliable D call. With 5 bases removed from V and 1 base from J, the gap between germline ends came to 19 bases. This CDR3 comprises 16 residues. Germline CDR1 is SGHRS and CDR2 is YFSETQ. The CDR3 is CASRSEPSVGSYEQYF. As DNA, the CDR3 is TGCGCCAGCAGATCAGAGCCTAGTGTTGGATCCTACGAGCAGTACTTC.